This TCR beta chain was recovered during a study of early T cells in non-severe SARS-CoV-2 infection. Background on the study: Sequenced material consisted of bulk RNA (from unsorted whole blood), and chains were unpaired.

The protocol attached unique molecular identifiers to individual cDNA molecules. TCRdb re-called the 5' RACE reads through MiXCR, storing one row per CDR3 protein. The data contain 50,000 to 85,000 distinct CDR3 sequences, approximately 8.3% of them singletons. Overall study results and limits: Comparison of clonotypes with VDJdb favored anti-spike CD8 responses while missing private and CD4 specificities.

Germline V lookup: CDR1 MGHRA, CDR2 YSYEKL. The trim removed 4 bases at V and 1 base at J, leaving 7 bases unmatched. This CDR3 has 18 residues. Points on this clonotype: Its specificity is not known.

The chain employs TRBV4-1 and TRBJ1-6; 10 positions agree with TRBD1. The source material was whole blood. The TCR was taken from an adult who was a healthcare worker with PCR-confirmed SARS-CoV-2 infection or an uninfected control (not recorded which). DNA for the CDR3: TGCGCCAGCAGCCCGAAGGGACAGGGGTTTTCCTATAATTCACCCCTCCACTTT. It is translated as CASSPKGQGFSYNSPLHF.